This T cell receptor beta chain originates from a study of PD-L1 blockade in urothelial cancer. Trimming removed 5 bases from V and 2 bases from J; junction bases left unmatched: 3. Germline V gene lookup returns CDR1 SGHTA and CDR2 FQGNSA. This CDR3 is built from 15 residues. Sample time point: pretreatment peripheral blood. PCRs each included synthetic TCR analog templates spiked in. TCRdb keeps only in-frame clones here, not all; method: immunoSEQ multiplex PCR. The sample shows about 45,000 clones, around nine tenths of them seen only once. The sequencing here drew on PBMCs, taken around atezolizumab (anti-PD-L1) treatment. The V gene is TRBV7-2, the J gene TRBJ2-1; 10 bases agree with TRBD2. The receptor's source is a donor at least 40 years old with urothelial cancer. The CDR3 coding sequence is TGTGCCAGCAGCCACACTAGCGGGGCCTACAATGAGCAGTTCTTC. The encoded protein is CASSHTSGAYNEQFF. The whole variable domain, remainder taken from reference TRBV7-2 and TRBJ2-1, is GAGVSQSPSNKVTEKGKDVELRCDPISGHTALYWYRQSLGQGLEFLIYFQGNSAPDKSGLPSDRFSAERTGGSVSTLTIQRTQQEDSAVYLCASSHTSGAYNEQFFGPGTRLTVL.